The 14 T cell receptor beta chains given below trace back to one sample, sequenced in a study of T cells in Graves' hyperthyroidism and ophthalmopathy. Amplification of TCR beta CDR3 regions used RNA as the template. RT-PCR in the first round (using the HTBI primer set) targeted the TCR CDR3. In TCRdb, the multiplex PCR reads were re-called with MiXCR into one record per CDR3 protein. The repertoire holds roughly 380,000 distinct CDR3 sequences, with approximately 13% as singletons. Sequencing was performed on blood. The source is a man aged 30 to 45 with Graves' hyperthyroidism that later progressed to Graves' ophthalmopathy.

V and J are TRBV7-6 and TRBJ2-3, with D possibly being TRBD2 (5 bases). Deletions cut 7 bases from V and 0 bases from J, with 8 bases between. This CDR3 contains 13 residues. Germline CDR1 and CDR2: SGHVS and FNYEAQ. CDR3 bases: TGTGCCAGCACACCGGGGAGCACAGATACGCAGTATTTT. Protein product: CASTPGSTDTQYF.

V is TRBV11-3 and J is TRBJ2-4; 8 positions agree with TRBD1. The CDR3 covers 16 residues. CDR1 is SGHNT and CDR2 is YENEEA in the germline V gene. Germline trimming cut 5 bases from V and 0 bases from J; bases unmatched to any gene: 6. The CDR3 protein is CASSPRGRLAKNIQYF. The CDR3 DNA sequence: TGTGCCAGCAGCCCCAGGGGGCGGTTAGCCAAAAACATTCAGTACTTC.

This clonotype was observed a handful of times. The rearrangement joins TRBV6-5 to TRBJ2-6; the D is unclear. The CDR3 loop spans 18 amino acids. The germline gives CDR1 MNHEY, CDR2 SVGAGI. Trimming shortened V by 0 bases and J by 0 bases, and 12 bases separated the two germline ends. The CDR3 DNA reads as TGTGCCAGCAGTTACTCGTATCTCTATGGCTCTGGGGCCAACGTCCTGACTTTC. This sequence encodes CASSYSYLYGSGANVLTF.

The table lists this clonotype with many counts. J is TRBJ2-7 and V is TRBV27; a weak D match, TRBD2 (7 bases). Germline CDR1 is MNHEY and CDR2 is SMNVEV (reference sequence). The CDR3 is 14 amino acids. Trimming removed 2 bases at V and 4 bases at J, with 12 bases between. In nucleotides, the CDR3 is TGTGCCAGCAGTTTAAAGGGGGGGAATTACGAGCAGTACTTC. It codes for CASSLKGGNYEQYF.

The J gene is TRBJ1-3, the V gene TRBV10-3; no clear D gene. CDR3 length equals 12 residues. Germline loops: CDR1 ENHRY, CDR2 SYGVKD. V was pared by 3 bases and J by 8 bases, with 8 bases between. The CDR3 sequence: CAISEFWDTIYF. The CDR3 bases are TGTGCCATCAGTGAATTTTGGGACACCATATATTTT.

There are a few counts of this clonotype. The chain uses TRBV27 and TRBJ2-7; the D gene could be TRBD1 or TRBD2 (5 bases each). The CDR3 is made up of 14 amino acids. Per the germline V gene, CDR1 is MNHEY and CDR2 is SMNVEV (reference sequence). V was cut by 5 bases and J by 2 bases, with 13 bases left in between. CDR3: CASSPGPGTYEQYF. The CDR3 region has the DNA TGTGCCAGCAGTCCGGGGCCGGGGACCTACGAGCAGTACTTC.

This clonotype was counted ten times or more. The J gene is TRBJ1-6, the V gene TRBV11-3; D unresolved. The V gene's germline CDR1 is SGHNT and CDR2 YENEEA. The CDR3 is 16 residues long. Trimming took off 1 base at V and 0 bases at J, with 7 bases between the two ends. This chain's CDR3 is CASSLGLSSYNSPLHF. CDR3 DNA sequence: TGTGCCAGCAGCTTAGGTCTGAGCTCCTATAATTCACCCCTCCACTTT. Looking up the rest from reference TRBV11-3 and TRBJ1-6 gives the full variable domain: EAGVVQSPRYKIIEKKQPVAFWCNPISGHNTLYWYLQNLGQGPELLIRYENEEAVDDSQLPKDRFSAERLKGVDSTLKIQPAELGDSAVYLCASSLGLSSYNSPLHFGNGTRLTVT.

This chain connects TRBV5-1 to TRBJ2-7; D is perhaps TRBD1 (5 bases). Per germline, CDR1 SGHRS and CDR2 YFSETQ. The ends were cut back, 0 bases at V and 0 bases at J, with 10 bases in the middle. The CDR3 extends over 15 amino acids. In nucleotides, the CDR3 is TGCGCCAGCAGCTTGGCCGTCCAGGGCTCCTACGAGCAGTACTTC. It is translated as CASSLAVQGSYEQYF.

Of note for this clonotype: This CDR3 fails to terminate in the conserved phenylalanine or tryptophan, so it likely reflects a read error. The V and J genes are TRBV5-8 and TRBJ2-7; 8 bases match TRBD1. The CDR3 sequence is 13 residues long. V shed 4 bases, J shed 6 bases, and the junction held 6 bases outside the gene matches. Germline CDR1 and CDR2: SGHTS and YDEGEE. CDR3: CASSKDRVGEQYL. In DNA, the CDR3 is TGTGCCAGCAGCAAGGACAGGGTAGGCGAGCAGTACCTC.

At least ten counts were recorded for this clonotype. CDR3 residues: CASSFRGLETGELFF. In DNA, the CDR3 is TGTGCCAGCAGTTTCCGGGGACTCGAGACCGGGGAGCTGTTTTTT. The chain employs TRBV28 and TRBJ2-2, with TRBD2 as a possible D gene (6 bases). The CDR3 length is 15 residues. Trimming cost V 3 bases and J 5 bases, with 13 bases left between them. Per the germline V gene, CDR1 is MDHEN and CDR2 is SYDVKM.

Concerning this clonotype: One base away lies a much larger clone, so this may be a sequencing read error. The genes are TRBV7-2 and TRBJ1-6; D unclear. Germline-derived CDR1 and CDR2 are SGHTA and FQGNSA. This CDR3 spans 12 amino acids. The CDR3 is CASSLAGSPLRF. For the CDR3, the DNA is TGTGCCAGCAGCTTAGCCGGTTCACCCCTCCGCTTT.

This clonotype showed up many times. The chain has TRBV7-2 and TRBJ2-2; possible D gene TRBD1, 5 bases. The germline CDR1 and CDR2 sequences are SGHTA and FQGNSA. The V and J ends lost 3 bases and 7 bases respectively, with 15 bases between them. The CDR3 is 15 amino acids. The CDR3 protein is CASSFTRVTDGELFF. CDR3 bases: TGTGCCAGCAGCTTCACCAGGGTAACGGACGGGGAGCTGTTTTTT.

This clonotype was seen many times. The chain is built from TRBV6-1 and TRBJ1-5, with D perhaps matching TRBD1 (6 bases). CDR3 length: 16 amino acids. Germline V gene data show CDR1 as MNHNS and CDR2 as SASEGT. Trimming removed 4 bases from V and 4 bases from J, with 17 bases in between. CDR3 DNA sequence: TGTGCCAGCAGTGTACTCGTTACAGGGATTAATCAGCCCCAGCATTTT. It specifies CASSVLVTGINQPQHF.

This clonotype was counted at least ten times. The genes are TRBV2 and TRBJ1-1; 7 bases are a match to TRBD1. The CDR3 contains 16 residues. Germline trimming cut 2 bases from V and 1 base from J; bases unmatched to any gene: 7. Germline CDR1 SNHLY, CDR2 FYNNEI. The CDR3 protein is CASSEKTGWKNTEAFF. The CDR3 nucleotides are TGTGCCAGCAGTGAAAAGACAGGGTGGAAGAACACTGAAGCTTTCTTT. The full variable domain, in which reference TRBV2 and TRBJ1-1 provide the parts outside the CDR3, is EPEVTQTPSHQVTQMGQEVILRCVPISNHLYFYWYRQILGQKVEFLVSFYNNEISEKSEIFDDQFSVERPDGSNFTLKIRSTKLEDSAMYFCASSEKTGWKNTEAFFGQGTRLTVV.